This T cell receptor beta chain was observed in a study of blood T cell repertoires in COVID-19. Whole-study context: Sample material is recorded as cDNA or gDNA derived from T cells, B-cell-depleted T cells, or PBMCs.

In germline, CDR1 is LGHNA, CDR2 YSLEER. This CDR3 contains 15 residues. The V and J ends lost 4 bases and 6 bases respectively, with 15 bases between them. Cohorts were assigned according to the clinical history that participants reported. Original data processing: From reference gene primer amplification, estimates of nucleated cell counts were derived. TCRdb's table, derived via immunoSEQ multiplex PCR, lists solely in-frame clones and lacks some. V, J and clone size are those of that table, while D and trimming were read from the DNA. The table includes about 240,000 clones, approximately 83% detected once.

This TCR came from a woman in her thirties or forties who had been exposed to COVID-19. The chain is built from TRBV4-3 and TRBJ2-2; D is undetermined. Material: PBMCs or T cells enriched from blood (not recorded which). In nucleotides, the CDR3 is TGCGCCAGCAGCCTCGCGGTCCGGTCTGCCGGGGAGCTGTTTTTT. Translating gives CASSLAVRSAGELFF.